One and the same sample provided the 6 T cell receptor beta chains below, sequenced in a study of blood T cells in healthy people across ages. The use of a sample-barcoded 5' primer and a J-beta primer mix characterized a second PCR of roughly 7 to 11 cycles. Using its own MiXCR run on the 5' RACE reads, TCRdb lists one record per CDR3 protein. The table has 700,000 to 1,000,000 distinct CDR3 sequences, approximately 48% seen once; the top ten hold about 21%. Source material: blood. The origin of the receptors is a man aged 55-75 years in good health.

The J gene is TRBJ2-7, the V gene TRBV20-1; TRBD2 matches at 11 bases. Unmatched junction bases numbered 8, after V lost 1 base and J lost 0 bases. The CDR3 consists of 17 residues. CDR1 is DFQATT, CDR2 SNEGSKA, per germline (reference sequence). CDR3 DNA: TGCAGTGCTAGAGGATTTACTAGCGGGGGAAACTCCTACGAGCAGTACTTC. Its protein product is CSARGFTSGGNSYEQYF.

A remark on this clonotype: A read error may explain this, as a much larger clone is one base away. V usage is TRBV29-1 and J usage is TRBJ2-1, with D possibly TRBD1 on 7 matching bases. Germline loops: CDR1 SQVTM, CDR2 ANQGSEA. The CDR3 runs to 15 residues. CDR3 in DNA: TGCAGCGTTGTAGGAGGGGACAGCTCCTACAAGGAGCAGTTCTTC. Amino acid sequence: CSVVGGDSSYKEQFF.

The chain carries TRBV19 and TRBJ1-2, with TRBD1 matching over 9 bases. Germline V CDR1 and CDR2: LNHDA, SQIVND (reference sequence). The trim removed 6 bases at V and 6 bases at J, leaving 8 bases unmatched. The CDR3 spans 14 residues. CDR3 sequence: CASRSQGADHGYTF. CDR3 DNA sequence: TGTGCCAGTAGATCACAGGGGGCAGACCATGGCTACACCTTC.

The chain uses TRBV20-1 and TRBJ1-1; maybe TRBD1 (5 bases). The CDR3 length is 14 residues. The germline gives CDR1 DFQATT, CDR2 SNEGSKA (reference sequence). V shed 5 bases and J shed 3 bases, with 16 bases lying between them. CDR3: CSASSVGDDTEAFF. The CDR3 bases are TGCAGTGCTTCTTCGGTGGGGGACGACACTGAAGCTTTCTTT.

This clonotype was counted only a few times. The rearrangement uses TRBV4-3 and TRBJ2-3; 16 nucleotides line up with TRBD2. This CDR3 contains 18 residues. Germline CDR1 LGHNA, CDR2 YSLEER. V lost 4 bases to trimming and J lost 5 bases; unmatched junction nucleotides: 9. In nucleotides, the CDR3 is TGCGCCAGCAGCCGGGGCGCGGGACTAGCGGGGGGGGAAGATACGCAGTATTTT. This gives the protein CASSRGAGLAGGEDTQYF.

The chain couples TRBV11-2 to TRBJ2-7, with 8 bases aligning to TRBD1. The trim removed 3 bases at V and 2 bases at J, leaving 6 bases unmatched. CDR3 length: 15 amino acids. Germline lookup yields CDR1 SGHAT and CDR2 FQNNGV. Here the CDR3 DNA reads TGTGCCAGCAGCTTCGTACAGGGGGAAACCTACGAGCAGTACTTC. Translating it yields CASSFVQGETYEQYF.